The 18 T cell receptor beta chains below come from one sample, sequenced in a study of T cell responses to AZD1222 COVID-19 vaccine. Produced via immunoSEQ multiplex PCR; TCRdb's table is partial and in-frame only. The data show roughly 130,000 clones, more than 85% seen once. The sequenced sample was peripheral blood, obtained on day 0 of AZD1222 vaccination. The receptors stem from an adult in good health.

The gene calls are TRBV10-3 and TRBJ1-5; 9 bases agree with TRBD1. Germline V gene data show CDR1 as ENHRY and CDR2 as SYGVKD. The V and J ends lost 2 bases and 4 bases, in that order; junction bases with no gene match: 9. CDR3 size: 17 residues. The CDR3 sequence: CAISERSGTGNNQPQHF. CDR3 sequence (DNA): TGTGCCATCAGTGAGAGATCCGGGACAGGGAATAATCAGCCCCAGCATTTT.

As to this clone: Other DNA variants within this sample encode the same CDR3. The V call is TRBV28, the J call TRBJ2-2; 9 bases fit TRBD1. V shed 5 bases and J 5 bases; nucleotides not matched to a gene: 3. Germline lookup yields CDR1 MDHEN and CDR2 SYDVKM. The CDR3 loop spans 14 amino acids. The CDR3 protein is CASSGTGRTGELFF. CDR3 DNA sequence: TGTGCCAGCAGTGGGACAGGGCGGACCGGGGAGCTGTTTTTT. Combining the CDR3 with reference TRBV28 and TRBJ2-2 gives the whole variable domain DVKVTQSSRYLVKRTGEKVFLECVQDMDHENMFWYRQDPGLGLRLIYFSYDVKMKEKGDIPEGYSVSREKKERFSLILESASTNQTSMYLCASSGTGRTGELFFGEGSRLTVL.

This chain joins TRBV7-6 and TRBJ2-2; D is undetermined. The CDR3 spans 13 residues. Trimming removed 8 bases at V and 3 bases at J, with 10 bases between. Germline assignment: CDR1 SGHVS and CDR2 FNYEAQ. The CDR3 nucleotides read TGTGCCAGCCCCCCCCCTCACACCGGGGAGCTGTTTTTT. Translating it yields CASPPPHTGELFF.

The chain couples TRBV5-1 to TRBJ1-2; a possible D gene is TRBD1 (6 bases). V dropped 4 bases and J dropped 8 bases, with 21 bases sitting between them. The CDR3 has 15 amino acids. Germline V gene data show CDR1 as SGHRS and CDR2 as YFSETQ. CDR3 nucleotide sequence: TGCGCCAGCAGCAAGGAGGGTCGGTCAGGGGAAGGCTACACCTTC. Encoded protein: CASSKEGRSGEGYTF.

The count of this clone is one. The J gene is TRBJ2-7, the V gene TRBV9, with D possibly matching TRBD2 (7 bases). Germline lookup yields CDR1 SGDLS and CDR2 YYNGEE. The ends were cut back, 0 bases at V and 6 bases at J, with 10 bases in the middle. The CDR3 runs to 13 residues. CDR3 region: CASSVGGGAEQYF. In nucleotides, the CDR3 is TGTGCCAGCAGCGTAGGAGGGGGGGCCGAGCAGTACTTC.

This clone has only one observation. This rearrangement joins TRBV5-1 to TRBJ2-3; TRBD2 matches 8 bases. Trimming cost V 4 bases and J 3 bases; bases outside gene matches: 10. The V gene's germline CDR1 is SGHRS and CDR2 YFSETQ. The CDR3 runs to 16 residues. The CDR3 sequence: CASSPTSGPFTDTQYF. CDR3 in DNA: TGCGCCAGCAGCCCCACTAGCGGCCCATTTACAGATACGCAGTATTTT.

The chain uses TRBV4-1 and TRBJ1-2; D gene unclear. Germline loops: CDR1 MGHRA, CDR2 YSYEKL. CDR3 length: 15 residues. Trimming cost V 0 bases and J 3 bases, with 11 bases left between them. CDR3 residues: CASSQDIRADYGYTF. DNA for the CDR3: TGCGCCAGCAGCCAAGATATAAGGGCGGACTATGGCTACACCTTC.

V and J are TRBV30 and TRBJ2-2; TRBD2 agrees at 14 bases. The germline gives CDR1 GTSNPN, CDR2 SVGIG (reference sequence). This CDR3 has 17 amino acids. Unmatched junction bases numbered 8, after V lost 2 bases and J lost 6 bases. The chain's CDR3 is CAWSFHRTSGGSGELFF. Here the CDR3 DNA reads TGTGCCTGGAGTTTCCACCGGACTAGCGGGGGGTCCGGGGAGCTGTTTTTT.

The V gene is TRBV5-1, the J gene TRBJ1-4; D gene ambiguous. Trimming stripped 1 base from V and 6 bases from J, with 13 bases between. Germline V gives CDR1 SGHRS, CDR2 YFSETQ. The CDR3 runs 15 residues. The CDR3 loop is CASSLWARPHEKLFF. The CDR3 region has the DNA TGCGCCAGCAGCTTGTGGGCCAGGCCGCATGAAAAACTGTTTTTT.

This clone was seen only a few times. The chain is built from TRBV19 and TRBJ1-1; D is undetermined. The CDR3 sequence is 11 residues long. The V gene lost 7 bases and the J gene lost 1 base, with 4 bases spanning the gap. Looked up from germline, CDR1 is LNHDA and CDR2 is SQIVND (reference sequence). Written as DNA, the CDR3 is TGTGCCAGTAATAAGAACACTGAAGCTTTCTTT. Amino acids: CASNKNTEAFF.

This chain joins TRBV2 and TRBJ1-5, with 9 positions matching TRBD1. Germline V CDR1 and CDR2: SNHLY, FYNNEI. Trimming took 8 bases from V and 2 from J; bases not matched to a gene: 7. The CDR3 spans 15 residues. The CDR3 DNA reads TGTGCCAGCCAGCAGGACAGGGGAGGCAATCAGCCCCAGCATTTT. As protein: CASQQDRGGNQPQHF.

The chain is built from TRBV11-2 and TRBJ2-7; TRBD2 matches 7 bases. The CDR3 runs to 15 residues. The J segment lost 2 bases and the V segment lost 5 bases, leaving 9 bases of the junction unmatched. CDR1 SGHAT and CDR2 FQNNGV come from the germline V gene. The CDR3 sequence: CASSPSGADTYEQYF. CDR3 nucleotide sequence: TGTGCCAGCAGCCCGAGCGGGGCGGACACCTACGAGCAGTACTTC. Using reference TRBV11-2 and TRBJ2-7 for the parts outside the CDR3, the full variable domain is EAGVAQSPRYKIIEKRQSVAFWCNPISGHATLYWYQQILGQGPKLLIQFQNNGVVDDSQLPKDRFSAERLKGVDSTLKIQPAKLEDSAVYLCASSPSGADTYEQYFGPGTRLTVT.

The rearrangement joins TRBV29-1 to TRBJ2-1, with 8 bases fitting TRBD2. CDR1 and CDR2 (germline): SQVTM, ANQGSEA. This CDR3 spans 15 amino acids. V dropped 4 bases and J dropped 2; count of bases not matched to a gene: 7. CDR3 sequence reads: CSVVGAGGPYNEQFF. The CDR3 bases are TGCAGCGTTGTTGGTGCGGGGGGACCCTACAATGAGCAGTTCTTC.

This clone was counted a few times. The chain has TRBV7-9 and TRBJ1-1; TRBD1 might be the D (5 bases). Germline CDR1 and CDR2: SEHNR and FQNEAQ (reference sequence). V dropped 6 bases and J dropped 1 base, with 9 bases sitting between them. CDR3 length: 13 amino acids. CDR3 nucleotides: TGTGCCAGCAGACTCGGACAGAACACTGAAGCTTTCTTT. Translation gives CASRLGQNTEAFF.

V is TRBV5-4 and J is TRBJ1-4; no clear D. Germline V gene sequence: CDR1 SGHNT, CDR2 YYREEE (reference sequence). CDR3 length: 15 residues. V lost 4 bases, J lost 0 bases, and 10 bases lay in between. The CDR3 reads CASSEAGTTNEKLFF. In DNA, the CDR3 is TGTGCCAGCAGCGAGGCCGGGACAACTAATGAAAAACTGTTTTTT.

The chain joins TRBV27 to TRBJ2-7, with 14 bases lining up with TRBD2. The CDR3 contains 19 residues. Germline assignment: CDR1 MNHEY and CDR2 SMNVEV (reference sequence). With V trimmed by 6 bases and J by 1 base, 14 bases remained unmatched. The CDR3 is CASSLSTGLAGVGSYEQYF. Written as DNA, the CDR3 is TGTGCCAGCAGCCTAAGTACGGGACTAGCGGGAGTAGGATCCTACGAGCAGTACTTC.

The chain has TRBV6-1 and TRBJ2-1; D is unclear. The CDR3 length is 15 residues. The germline V and J ends were trimmed by 0 bases and 4 bases, with 10 bases remaining between them. Germline values: CDR1 MNHNS, CDR2 SASEGT. The CDR3 loop reads CASSEAQIIYNEQFF. As DNA, the CDR3 is TGTGCCAGCAGTGAAGCACAGATCATATACAATGAGCAGTTCTTC.

The V and J genes are TRBV11-2 and TRBJ1-3; D call uncertain. The CDR3 has 15 amino acids. The germline V gene has CDR1 SGHAT and CDR2 FQNNGV. Trimming stripped 3 bases from V and 0 bases from J, with 9 bases between. The CDR3 DNA reads TGTGCCAGCAGCTTGGGAATGTCCTCTGGAAACACCATATATTTT. Amino acids: CASSLGMSSGNTIYF. Looking up the rest from reference TRBV11-2 and TRBJ1-3 gives the full variable domain: EAGVAQSPRYKIIEKRQSVAFWCNPISGHATLYWYQQILGQGPKLLIQFQNNGVVDDSQLPKDRFSAERLKGVDSTLKIQPAKLEDSAVYLCASSLGMSSGNTIYFGEGSWLTVV.